The rows below give T cell receptor beta chains drawn from one sample of a study of chemoradiotherapy in HPV16-positive cancers. Assay: immunoSEQ multiplex PCR; the TCRdb copy retains only in-frame clones and omits some. The table records around 8,000 clones, roughly 79% of them present only once. Sampling was performed from a patient who underwent chemoradiotherapy. The receptors shown here come from a human donor with HPV-associated anogenital cancer. Each CDR3 is given with its conserved first and last residue.

TRBV10-3	TRBJ1-1	CAISESGGEGAFF
TRBV29-1	TRBJ2-3	CSAGQGGADTQYF
TRBV11-2	TRBJ2-5	CASSLDSGETQYF
TRBV28	TRBJ1-1	CASLRWNTEAFF
TRBV5-4	TRBJ1-2	CASSFGRGYTF
TRBV7-3	TRBJ2-1	CASSALGDYNEQFF
TRBV7-9	TRBJ1-4	CASSLRSGGDEKLFF
TRBV5-6	TRBJ1-1	CASSFGTGRVTEAFF
TRBV28	TRBJ2-3	CASSPGLAGDRRRDTQYF
TRBV7-9	TRBJ1-2	CASSFGGAVGYTF
TRBV6-1	TRBJ2-5	CASTSSGSPETQYF
TRBV5-4	TRBJ1-4	CASSSPGPNEKLFF
TRBV19	TRBJ1-5	CASSLVQGAGQPQHF
TRBV9	TRBJ1-1	CASSPRSVWLDTEAFF
TRBV21-1	TRBJ2-5	CASSKEGRRIETQYF
TRBV7-8	TRBJ1-1	CASSPRARETEAFF
TRBV5-4	TRBJ2-7	CASSLLPTYEQYF
TRBV6-6	TRBJ2-5	CASSSLGRAQETQYF
TRBV5-6	TRBJ2-2	CASSLGGAGELFF
TRBV30	TRBJ2-2	CAWSGLAGAGELFF
TRBV14	TRBJ2-1	CASSPHSGGNIEQFF
TRBV18	TRBJ2-2	CASSPTPMTSGRTGELFF
TRBV5-4	TRBJ2-2	CASSLGVVRQGDGELFF
TRBV28	TRBJ2-7	CASSSTTSGRLYEQYF
TRBV18	TRBJ2-7	CASSPSRDTYWSGVYEQYF
TRBV4-2	TRBJ2-2	CASSQDAAGELFF
TRBV30	TRBJ2-5	CAWSREGETQYF
TRBV20-1	TRBJ2-3	CSAIGVDTQYF
TRBV10-3	TRBJ1-2	CAISIDRGDGYTF
TRBV6-1	TRBJ1-2	CASRAGTGGDGYTF
TRBV7-6	TRBJ1-5	CASSLAASNQPQHF
TRBV27	TRBJ2-2	CASSQSRGPGELFF
TRBV6-5	TRBJ2-1	CASSLGGNEQFF
TRBV6-4	TRBJ2-3	CASSRTGISTDTQYF
TRBV18	TRBJ2-1	CASSFFKGSSYNEQFF
TRBV6-1	TRBJ1-4	CASSEPGAANEKLFF